A single sample gave rise to the 3 T cell receptor beta chains below, sequenced in a study of blood T cell repertoires in COVID-19. Assay: immunoSEQ multiplex PCR; the TCRdb copy retains only in-frame clones and omits some. The sample shows roughly 120,000 clones, about three quarters of them seen only once. Material: peripheral blood. Receptors originate from a human donor in a cohort sampled during active or convalescent COVID-19.

The chain has TRBV18 and TRBJ2-1; perhaps TRBD2 as D (5 bases). The CDR3 spans 15 residues. Germline V CDR1 and CDR2: KGHSH, LQKENI. Deletions cut 3 bases from V and 2 bases from J, with 11 bases between. The CDR3 DNA follows: TGTGCCAGCTCACCCGGACTTACGACCTACAATGAGCAGTTCTTC. This sequence encodes CASSPGLTTYNEQFF.

The CDR3 bases are TGTGCCAGCAGGGAACAGGGGGCGCTTTTTCGTTCACCCCTCCACTTT. Translating gives CASREQGALFRSPLHF. The V gene is TRBV27, the J gene TRBJ1-6; TRBD1 agrees at 9 bases. CDR1 MNHEY and CDR2 SMNVEV come from the germline V gene (reference sequence). The trim removed 6 bases at V and 9 bases at J, leaving 12 bases unmatched. The CDR3 totals 16 residues.

In DNA, the CDR3 is TGTGCCACCCGACAGGGCTACTCTGGAAACACCATATATTTT. As protein: CATRQGYSGNTIYF. The chain joins TRBV15 to TRBJ1-3; 7 nucleotides align to TRBD1. The trim removed 8 bases at V and 0 bases at J, leaving 4 bases unmatched. The length of the CDR3 is 14 residues. Germline values: CDR1 LNHNV, CDR2 YYDKDF (reference sequence).